This passage covers 26 T cell receptor beta chains from one sample sequenced in a study of shared clonotypes between healthy human individuals. Profiled with immunoSEQ multiplex PCR; TCRdb holds only in-frame clones, not every one. Here the sample spans around 1.4 million clones, about 98.5% being singletons. Material for sequencing was naive CD4+ T cells sorted from blood. Subset reported: CD45RA+ positively selected. These receptors all stem from a man aged 25 to 45 in good health.

The J gene is TRBJ2-7, the V gene TRBV7-9; D unclear. Germline-derived CDR1 and CDR2 are SEHNR and FQNEAQ (reference sequence). The CDR3 covers 12 residues. Trimming cost V 1 base and J 5 bases, with 6 bases left between them. CDR3 sequence (DNA): TGTGCCAGCAGCTTAGTTACAAACGAGCAGTACTTC. Protein product: CASSLVTNEQYF.

The chain uses TRBV7-2 and TRBJ1-2, with 10 nucleotides matching TRBD1. V was clipped by 5 bases and J by 6 bases; unmatched bases: 9. Germline V gives CDR1 SGHTA, CDR2 FQGNSA. The CDR3 has 15 amino acids. The CDR3 spells CASSPNFGTGDGYTF. The DNA of the CDR3 is TGTGCCAGCAGCCCGAATTTCGGGACAGGGGATGGCTACACCTTC.

V gene TRBV28 combines with J gene TRBJ2-5, with D uncertain. Germline-derived CDR1 and CDR2 are MDHEN and SYDVKM. The V and J ends lost 6 bases and 2 bases respectively, with 7 bases between them. This CDR3 contains 12 residues. In nucleotides, the CDR3 is TGTGCCAGCAGAGACCCTCAAGAGACCCAGTACTTC. It is translated as CASRDPQETQYF.

The V call is TRBV10-3, the J call TRBJ2-4, with 15 nucleotides matching TRBD2. Germline loops: CDR1 ENHRY, CDR2 SYGVKD. Trimming cost V 2 bases and J 6 bases; bases outside gene matches: 2. The CDR3 is made up of 16 amino acids. The CDR3 region has the DNA TGTGCCATCAGTGAGGGGACTAGCGGGAGGATAAACATTCAGTACTTC. As protein: CAISEGTSGRINIQYF.

The CDR3 DNA reads TGTGCCAGCAGTTTGAGTGGGGTGGCCTACGAGCAGTACTTC. As protein: CASSLSGVAYEQYF. The chain combines TRBV28 with TRBJ2-7; D unresolved. V was cut by 3 bases and J by 2 bases, with 11 bases left in between. This CDR3 has 14 residues. CDR1 is MDHEN and CDR2 is SYDVKM in the germline V gene. Based on the CDR3 plus reference TRBV28 and TRBJ2-7, the full variable domain is DVKVTQSSRYLVKRTGEKVFLECVQDMDHENMFWYRQDPGLGLRLIYFSYDVKMKEKGDIPEGYSVSREKKERFSLILESASTNQTSMYLCASSLSGVAYEQYFGPGTRLTVT.

This clone has only one observation. The CDR3 nucleotides read TGTGCCAGCAGTGACAGTCTCACAGATACGCAGTATTTT. Translated, it gives CASSDSLTDTQYF. V usage is TRBV25-1 and J usage is TRBJ2-3; D unclear. The CDR3 has 13 amino acids. V was clipped by 3 bases and J by 2 bases, with 6 bases between them. Germline V gene data show CDR1 as MGHDK and CDR2 as SYGVNS.

The chain has TRBV18 and TRBJ1-3; maybe TRBD1 (5 bases). V lost 1 base and J lost 4, with 11 bases in between. The CDR3 sequence is 15 residues long. Looked up from germline, CDR1 is KGHSH and CDR2 is LQKENI. This CDR3 reads CASSPQAGPGNTIYF. CDR3 nucleotide sequence: TGTGCCAGCTCACCACAGGCAGGGCCCGGAAACACCATATATTTT. Full variable domain (remainder filled in from reference TRBV18 and TRBJ1-3): NAGVMQNPRHLVRRRGQEARLRCSPMKGHSHVYWYRQLPEEGLKFMVYLQKENIIDESGMPKERFSAEFPKEGPSILRIQQVVRGDSAAYFCASSPQAGPGNTIYFGEGSWLTVV.

For this clone: One end of the junction does not line up with germline, which may come from a read error. The chain uses TRBV7-8 and TRBJ2-7, with TRBD1 matching over 8 bases. Germline CDR1 is SGHVS and CDR2 is FQNEAQ. The CDR3 length is 16 residues. CDR3 region: CASSLGRGQGGYKQYF. The CDR3 nucleotides read TGTGCCAGCAGCTTAGGGCGCGGACAGGGCGGCTACAAGCAGTACTTC.

This rearrangement joins TRBV18 to TRBJ2-7; the D is unclear. CDR1 and CDR2 from the germline V gene are KGHSH and LQKENI. V lost 6 bases, J lost 3 bases, and 6 bases lay in between. The CDR3 is 11 amino acids. The CDR3 reads CASSIRYEQYF. CDR3 in DNA: TGTGCCAGCTCCATACGCTACGAGCAGTACTTC. Complete variable domain (other parts from reference TRBV18 and TRBJ2-7): NAGVMQNPRHLVRRRGQEARLRCSPMKGHSHVYWYRQLPEEGLKFMVYLQKENIIDESGMPKERFSAEFPKEGPSILRIQQVVRGDSAAYFCASSIRYEQYFGPGTRLTVT.

V usage is TRBV6-5 and J usage is TRBJ1-2; a weak D match, TRBD1 (6 bases). V dropped 6 bases and J dropped 3 bases, with 14 bases sitting between them. This CDR3 contains 14 residues. Germline V gene lookup returns CDR1 MNHEY and CDR2 SVGAGI. CDR3 coding DNA: TGTGCCAGCAGGAGCCGTGGGGGCTACTATGGCTACACCTTC. This gives the protein CASRSRGGYYGYTF.

J is TRBJ2-7 and V is TRBV28; TRBD2 aligns across 7 bases. The CDR3 contains 14 residues. The V segment lost 6 bases and the J segment 2 bases; nucleotides outside the gene matches: 7. In germline, CDR1 is MDHEN, CDR2 SYDVKM. Written as DNA, the CDR3 is TGTGCCAGCAGCCAATCGGGGGGAACCTACGAGCAGTACTTC. This encodes CASSQSGGTYEQYF. Full variable domain (missing parts from reference TRBV28 and TRBJ2-7): DVKVTQSSRYLVKRTGEKVFLECVQDMDHENMFWYRQDPGLGLRLIYFSYDVKMKEKGDIPEGYSVSREKKERFSLILESASTNQTSMYLCASSQSGGTYEQYFGPGTRLTVT.

The CDR3 bases are TGCGCCAGCAGCTTATTACCACAGGGGTTGGGTCTTAGCAATCAGCCCCAGCATTTT. It codes for CASSLLPQGLGLSNQPQHF. The rearrangement links TRBV5-1 to TRBJ1-5; 7 bases are shared with TRBD1. The germline V gene has CDR1 SGHRS and CDR2 YFSETQ. The CDR3 is made up of 19 amino acids. Trimming at V came to 2 bases and at J to 0 bases, leaving 14 bases not matched to a gene.

The genes are TRBV5-4 and TRBJ1-2; 7 bases map to TRBD1. From germline, CDR1 is SGHNT and CDR2 YYREEE (reference sequence). V lost 0 bases and J lost 8; bases outside the gene matches: 10. This CDR3 spans 15 amino acids. CDR3 DNA: TGTGCCAGCAGCTTGGAAGGGACAGACCTGTTCGGCTACACCTTC. Its protein is CASSLEGTDLFGYTF.

This chain connects TRBV5-6 to TRBJ2-1, with D tentatively TRBD2 (5 bases). Germline-derived CDR1 and CDR2 are SGHDT and YYEEEE. The CDR3 sequence is 14 residues long. Trimming removed 4 bases from V and 3 bases from J, with 11 bases in between. CDR3 DNA: TGTGCCAGCAGCAGACGAACTAGCTACAATGAGCAGTTCTTC. Its protein is CASSRRTSYNEQFF.

The chain carries TRBV5-1 and TRBJ2-6; maybe TRBD2 (6 bases). In germline, CDR1 is SGHRS, CDR2 YFSETQ. This CDR3 has 15 amino acids. V lost 4 bases and J 0 bases, leaving 8 bases between the germline ends. The CDR3, as DNA: TGCGCCAGCAGCCCGGACTACTCTGGGGCCAACGTCCTGACTTTC. Its translation: CASSPDYSGANVLTF.

The genes are TRBV18 and TRBJ2-7, with D perhaps TRBD1 or TRBD2 (5 bases each). Germline CDR1 reads KGHSH; CDR2 reads LQKENI. Deletions cut 7 bases from V and 2 bases from J, with 12 bases between. The CDR3 extends over 13 amino acids. The CDR3 nucleotides read TGTGCCAGCTGCGCCGGGACCACCTACGAGCAGTACTTC. It translates to CASCAGTTYEQYF.

This clone showed up just once. V and J are TRBV19 and TRBJ1-4, with a tentative D call TRBD1 (6 bases). This CDR3 has 15 amino acids. The ends were cut back, 2 bases at V and 10 bases at J, with 17 bases in the middle. Per the germline V gene, CDR1 is LNHDA and CDR2 is SQIVND (reference sequence). Here the CDR3 reads CASSISIQGTGKLFF. DNA for the CDR3: TGTGCCAGTAGTATATCGATACAGGGAACGGGAAAACTGTTTTTT.

The rearrangement links TRBV29-1 to TRBJ2-1, with 13 bases identical to TRBD2. V lost 6 bases to trimming and J lost 4 bases; unmatched junction nucleotides: 6. The CDR3 contains 15 residues. Germline V gene lookup returns CDR1 SQVTM and CDR2 ANQGSEA. This CDR3 reads CSVGTSGAPYNEQFF. The DNA of the CDR3 is TGCAGCGTCGGGACTAGCGGGGCCCCATACAATGAGCAGTTCTTC.

The chain links TRBV7-2 to TRBJ2-1; D is possibly TRBD2 (5 bases). Germline values: CDR1 SGHTA, CDR2 FQGNSA. With 1 base removed from V and 12 bases from J, the gap between germline ends came to 13 bases. This CDR3 comprises 13 residues. The CDR3 here is CASSLGVGIGQFF. As DNA, the CDR3 is TGTGCCAGCAGCTTAGGGGTCGGGATCGGGCAGTTCTTC.

This chain links TRBV5-1 with TRBJ2-3; 7 bases are a match to TRBD1. Trimming cost V 8 bases and J 5 bases; bases outside gene matches: 8. CDR3 length equals 13 residues. Germline CDR1 reads SGHRS; CDR2 reads YFSETQ. The CDR3 region has the DNA TGCGCCAGTTCGAAGGGACAGCAAGATACGCAGTATTTT. It codes for CASSKGQQDTQYF.

The V call is TRBV9, the J call TRBJ2-3; D may match TRBD1 or TRBD2 (5 bases each). Germline V gene sequence: CDR1 SGDLS, CDR2 YYNGEE. The CDR3 is 14 residues long. V was clipped by 7 bases and J by 2 bases, with 14 bases between them. The DNA for the CDR3 is TGTGCCAGCTGCTGGGGACCGGACACAGATACGCAGTATTTT. Protein sequence: CASCWGPDTDTQYF. Complete variable domain (other parts from reference TRBV9 and TRBJ2-3): DSGVTQTPKHLITATGQRVTLRCSPRSGDLSVYWYQQSLDQGLQFLIQYYNGEERAKGNILERFSAQQFPDLHSELNLSSLELGDSALYFCASCWGPDTDTQYFGPGTRLTVL.

The chain combines TRBV5-1 with TRBJ2-5, with D unresolved. This CDR3 region has 14 residues. Germline values: CDR1 SGHRS, CDR2 YFSETQ. V was pared by 1 base and J by 4 bases, with 11 bases between. The CDR3 protein is CASSLSKGRETQYF. The CDR3 DNA sequence: TGCGCCAGCAGCTTGTCGAAGGGCAGAGAGACCCAGTACTTC.

Points on this clone: Different DNA sequences within this sample yield the same CDR3. The chain is built from TRBV7-2 and TRBJ1-5; D may be TRBD1 (6 bases). Germline V gives CDR1 SGHTA, CDR2 FQGNSA. Between the trimmed V and J ends, which lost 2 bases and 4 bases, there was a span of 9 bases. This CDR3 comprises 14 residues. CDR3 sequence reads: CASSLRGGNQPQHF. The DNA for the CDR3 is TGTGCCAGCAGCTTAAGAGGGGGGAATCAGCCCCAGCATTTT.

The chain recombines TRBV5-5 with TRBJ1-5; 10 bases fit TRBD1. The CDR3 is 15 amino acids. V lost 4 bases, J lost 2 bases, and 3 bases stayed unmatched. Germline values: CDR1 SGHKS, CDR2 YYEKEE (reference sequence). CDR3 loop: CASSRDRGRNQPQHF. CDR3 nucleotide sequence: TGTGCCAGCAGCCGGGACAGGGGACGCAATCAGCCCCAGCATTTT.

The CDR3 DNA is TGTGCCAGCAGCGTTCGGGGCGGGGGACTGTTTTTT. Its protein is CASSVRGGGLFF. J is TRBJ1-4 and V is TRBV6-1, with D possibly TRBD1 on 5 matching bases. The CDR3 is made up of 12 amino acids. Trimming removed 6 bases at V and 13 bases at J, with 15 bases between. The germline V gene has CDR1 MNHNS and CDR2 SASEGT.

This chain connects TRBV9 to TRBJ2-5, with D perhaps TRBD2 (5 bases). Trimming removed 0 bases from V and 11 bases from J, with 17 bases in between. The germline V gene encodes CDR1 SGDLS and CDR2 YYNGEE. The CDR3 sequence is 14 residues long. The CDR3: CASSVEGGFGEQYF. The CDR3 DNA reads TGTGCCAGCAGCGTAGAAGGAGGCTTCGGGGAGCAGTACTTC.